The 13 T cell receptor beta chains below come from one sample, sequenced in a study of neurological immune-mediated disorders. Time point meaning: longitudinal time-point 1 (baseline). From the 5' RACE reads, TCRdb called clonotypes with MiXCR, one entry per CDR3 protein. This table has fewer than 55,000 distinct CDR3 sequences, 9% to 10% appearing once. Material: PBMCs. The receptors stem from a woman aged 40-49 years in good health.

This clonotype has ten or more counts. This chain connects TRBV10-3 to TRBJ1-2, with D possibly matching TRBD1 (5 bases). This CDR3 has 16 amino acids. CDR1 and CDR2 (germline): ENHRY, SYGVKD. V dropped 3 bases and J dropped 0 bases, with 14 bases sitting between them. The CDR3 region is CAISEGGVITNYGYTF. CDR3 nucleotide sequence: TGTGCCATCAGTGAAGGAGGGGTCATTACTAACTATGGCTACACCTTC.

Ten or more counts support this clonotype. The CDR3 protein is CASSWGGDSNQPQHF. The CDR3 DNA follows: TGCGCCAGCAGCTGGGGGGGGGATAGCAATCAGCCCCAGCATTTT. The gene calls are TRBV5-1 and TRBJ1-5; tentative D call: TRBD1 (5 bases). Trimming stripped 3 bases from V and 0 bases from J, with 10 bases between. CDR1 is SGHRS, CDR2 YFSETQ, per germline. CDR3 size: 15 residues.

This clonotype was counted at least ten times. The CDR3 DNA reads as TGCAGTGCTAGCCTTCTCACCGGTGGAGTGATGAGAGCTTTCTTT. Protein: CSASLLTGGVMRAFF. The rearrangement links TRBV20-1 to TRBJ1-1; D is unclear. V dropped 3 bases and J dropped 10 bases, with 24 bases sitting between them. There are 15 residues in the CDR3. Germline V gene sequence: CDR1 DFQATT, CDR2 SNEGSKA (reference sequence).

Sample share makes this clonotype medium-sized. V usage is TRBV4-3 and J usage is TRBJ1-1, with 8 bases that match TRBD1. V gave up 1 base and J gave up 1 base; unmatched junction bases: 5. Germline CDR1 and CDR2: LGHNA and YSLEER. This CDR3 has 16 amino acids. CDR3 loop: CASSQGTGMQNTEAFF. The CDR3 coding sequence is TGCGCCAGCAGCCAAGGGACAGGGATGCAGAACACTGAAGCTTTCTTT.

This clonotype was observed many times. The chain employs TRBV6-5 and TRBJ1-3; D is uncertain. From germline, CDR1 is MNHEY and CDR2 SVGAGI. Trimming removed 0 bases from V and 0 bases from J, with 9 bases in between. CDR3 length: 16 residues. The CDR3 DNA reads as TGTGCCAGCAGTTACTCGAGCGCATTCTCTGGAAACACCATATATTTT. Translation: CASSYSSAFSGNTIYF.

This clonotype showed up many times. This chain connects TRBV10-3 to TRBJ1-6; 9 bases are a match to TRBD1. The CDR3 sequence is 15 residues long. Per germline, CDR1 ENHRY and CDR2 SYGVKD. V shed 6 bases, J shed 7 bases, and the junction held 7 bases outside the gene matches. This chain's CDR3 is CAISQLDRGNSPLHF. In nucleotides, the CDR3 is TGTGCCATCAGCCAATTGGACAGGGGAAATTCACCCCTCCACTTT.

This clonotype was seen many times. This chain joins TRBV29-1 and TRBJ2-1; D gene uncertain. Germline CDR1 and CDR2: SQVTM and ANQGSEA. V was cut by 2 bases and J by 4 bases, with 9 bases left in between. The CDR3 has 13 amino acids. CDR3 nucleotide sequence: TGCAGCGTTGAACGGACGATGTACAATGAGCAGTTCTTC. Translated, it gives CSVERTMYNEQFF.

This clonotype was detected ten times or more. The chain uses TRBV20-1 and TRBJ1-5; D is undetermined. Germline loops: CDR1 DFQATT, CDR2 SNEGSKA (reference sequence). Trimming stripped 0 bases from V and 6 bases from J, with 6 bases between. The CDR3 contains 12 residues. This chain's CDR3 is CSAREGGQPQHF. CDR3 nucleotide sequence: TGCAGTGCTAGAGAAGGAGGTCAGCCCCAGCATTTT.

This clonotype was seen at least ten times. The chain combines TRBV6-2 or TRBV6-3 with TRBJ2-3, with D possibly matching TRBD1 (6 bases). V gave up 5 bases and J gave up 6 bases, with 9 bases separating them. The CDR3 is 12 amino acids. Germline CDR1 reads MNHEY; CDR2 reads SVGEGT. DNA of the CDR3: TGTGCCAGCAGTCTCCAGGGGGATACGCAGTATTTT. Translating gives CASSLQGDTQYF.

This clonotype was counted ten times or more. CDR3 region: CSARDGLVSGNTIYF. In DNA form, the CDR3 reads TGCAGTGCTAGAGATGGTTTAGTCTCTGGAAACACCATATATTTT. The gene calls are TRBV20-1 and TRBJ1-3; D is unclear. V shed 0 bases and J shed 0 bases, with 9 bases lying between them. The CDR3 spans 15 residues. Germline V gene sequence: CDR1 DFQATT, CDR2 SNEGSKA (reference sequence).

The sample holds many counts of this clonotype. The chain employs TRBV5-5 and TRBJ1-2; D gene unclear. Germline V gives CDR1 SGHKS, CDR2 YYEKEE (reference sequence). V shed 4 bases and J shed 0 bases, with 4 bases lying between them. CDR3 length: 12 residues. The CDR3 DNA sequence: TGTGCCAGCAGCCCGACTAACTATGGCTACACCTTC. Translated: CASSPTNYGYTF.

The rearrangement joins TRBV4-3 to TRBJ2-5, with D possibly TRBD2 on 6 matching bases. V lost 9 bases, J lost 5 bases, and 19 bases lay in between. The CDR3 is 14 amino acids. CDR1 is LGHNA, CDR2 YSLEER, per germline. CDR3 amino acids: CARNQDSGDETQYF. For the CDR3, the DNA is TGCGCCAGAAACCAAGATTCGGGGGATGAGACCCAGTACTTC.

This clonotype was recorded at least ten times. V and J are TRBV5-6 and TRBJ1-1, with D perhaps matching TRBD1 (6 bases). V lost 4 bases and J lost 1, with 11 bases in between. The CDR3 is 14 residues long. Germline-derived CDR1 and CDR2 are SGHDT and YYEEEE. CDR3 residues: CASSQRQANTEAFF. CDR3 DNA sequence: TGTGCCAGCAGCCAAAGACAGGCGAACACTGAAGCTTTCTTT.